This T cell receptor beta chain was observed in a study of T cells in Graves' hyperthyroidism and ophthalmopathy (dated by TCRdb to between 2018 and 2021). Regarding the research as a whole: Peripheral blood samples were taken at initial diagnosis, before any treatment was given. In roughly six Graves' hyperthyroidism patients, the study also compared T-cell repertoires from thyroid tissue with T-cell repertoires from blood. For training and testing, the roughly 100 patients in the discovery cohort were randomly divided in a 7:3 ratio. According to the paper, TCR Vbeta CDR3 sequencing was carried out on roughly 130 peripheral blood samples, which came from 40 to 45 ophthalmopathy, under 80 hyperthyroidism and about 17 progressor patients. Once sampling was done, hyperthyroidism patients were given methimazole at a starting dose of 30 mg daily, whereas ophthalmopathy patients were given high-dose intravenous methylprednisolone. A discovery cohort of about 95 patients, 43 with Graves' ophthalmopathy and under 60 with stable Graves' hyperthyroidism, was used to find distinguishing TCR V-J signatures. An independent validation cohort of under 20 hyperthyroidism patients and 17 patients who later progressed to ophthalmopathy tested prospective prediction of ophthalmopathy. Study-wide conclusions, independent of this receptor: A model built on a 13 V-J signature distinguished ophthalmopathy from stable hyperthyroidism, reaching over 85% sensitivity and 81.08% specificity in cross-validation and 80%/75% in testing. Most expanded thyroid clonotypes (frequency above 0.001) were also found in blood, which suggests that blood repertoires may mirror thyroid immune responses. No statistical method was used to set the sample size in advance, and investigators knew the group allocation. In validation, the model predicted progression to ophthalmopathy with 55% to 71% sensitivity and approximately 78% specificity, a median of 6.5 months before onset.

From its cysteine to its phenylalanine, the CDR3 spans 17 amino acids. Of the read, only the CDR3 DNA is kept; its 51 bases are in frame from base 1. V is clipped by 6 bases and J by 7 bases, and the sequence between their germline boundaries is 28 bases long. Reading the germline V gene gives CDR1 MDHEN and CDR2 SYDVKM. Comment on this clonotype: No cognate antigen has been identified for it. Per-nucleotide qualities are absent, and no much larger clonotype sits a single base away.

TCR beta CDR3 regions were amplified from RNA transcripts. A first-round RT-PCR of the TCR CDR3 used the HTBI primer set with the Qiagen OneStep RT-PCR kit. Libraries were constructed in a second round of multiplex PCR, after which size selection and purification were carried out. Paired-end sequencing of the libraries was performed with 100 bp reads on an Illumina HiSeq2000. In the paper's pipeline: SOAPnuke was used to process the raw data, with reads discarded if the reads contained adapters or uncalled bases, had a mean Phred below 15, or lacked an exact constant-primer or identifier match. High-quality paired reads were merged using COPE v1.2.5, and each unique nucleotide sequence was defined as a clonotype. Clonotypes were aligned to IMGT TRBV, TRBD and TRBJ reference segments using MiTCR v1.1. Analysis was restricted to V-J combinations with a frequency above 0.0001, which covered about 99% of repertoires. A TCS score was defined as the ratio between F50 (clonal expansion) and ExV (chaos), using BLOSUM62-based TCRdist between CDR3 peptides within each V-J. Welch's t-statistics and random forest reduced roughly 540 V-J features to 13, which were used in a naive Bayes classifier (R e1071). TCRdb ran its own pipeline on the public reads, namely fastp trimming at Q25 and MiXCR clone calling, and kept in-frame beta chains. Rows matching on CDR3 protein sequence are summarized as one entry with the most common DNA and genes. The V and J calls here are based on TCRdb, not the publication. The sample records almost 600,000 distinct CDR3 sequences, 14% of which are singletons. Jointly, the top ten make up almost 6% of the sample.

Hyperthyroidism patients were aged 18 to 65 years and newly diagnosed, with disease duration of less than 2 months. The study excluded patients with uncontrolled infections, other autoimmune diseases, pregnancy or lactation. Diagnoses were established on the basis of clinical symptoms, serum thyroxine and TRAb, thyroid ultrasound, and orbital computed tomography. Blood from progressor patients was drawn when they were first diagnosed with hyperthyroidism, before any ophthalmopathy symptoms appeared. PBMCs were isolated from roughly 10 ml of fresh peripheral blood by Ficoll-Paque density gradient centrifugation. Patients classed as progressors first received a Graves' hyperthyroidism diagnosis and then went on to develop ophthalmopathy during follow-up. Total RNA was extracted with Trizol reagent, and quality was checked on an Agilent 2100 Bioanalyzer.

Sequenced material: blood. This TCR came from a woman aged 25-40 years with Graves' hyperthyroidism that later progressed to Graves' ophthalmopathy. The rearranged chain carries TRBV28 and TRBJ2-7; the D gene could be TRBD1 or TRBD2, each one agreeing over 5 bases. The DNA is TGTGCCAGCAGCTCGCATGAGGGTGGGACGGCTGGGTGGGAGCAGTACTTC. This translates into CASSSHEGGTAGWEQYF.